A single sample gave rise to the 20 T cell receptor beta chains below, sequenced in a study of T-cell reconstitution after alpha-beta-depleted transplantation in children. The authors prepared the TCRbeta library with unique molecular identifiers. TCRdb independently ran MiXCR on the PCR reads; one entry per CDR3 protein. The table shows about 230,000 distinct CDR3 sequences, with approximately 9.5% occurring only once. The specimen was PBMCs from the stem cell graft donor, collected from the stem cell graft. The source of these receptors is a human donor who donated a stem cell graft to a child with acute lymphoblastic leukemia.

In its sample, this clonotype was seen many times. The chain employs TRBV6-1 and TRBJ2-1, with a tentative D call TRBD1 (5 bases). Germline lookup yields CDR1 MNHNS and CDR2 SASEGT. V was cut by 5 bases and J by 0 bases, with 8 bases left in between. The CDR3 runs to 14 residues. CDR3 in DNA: TGTGCCAGCAGTCGACAGAGCTCCTACAATGAGCAGTTCTTC. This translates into CASSRQSSYNEQFF.

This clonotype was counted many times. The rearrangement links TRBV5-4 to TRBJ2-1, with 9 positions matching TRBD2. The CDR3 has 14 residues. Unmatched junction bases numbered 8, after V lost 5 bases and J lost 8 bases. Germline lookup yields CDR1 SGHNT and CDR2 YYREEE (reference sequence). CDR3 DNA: TGTGCCAGCAGGCCGGGACTAGCTCCCGATGAGCAGTTCTTC. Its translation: CASRPGLAPDEQFF.

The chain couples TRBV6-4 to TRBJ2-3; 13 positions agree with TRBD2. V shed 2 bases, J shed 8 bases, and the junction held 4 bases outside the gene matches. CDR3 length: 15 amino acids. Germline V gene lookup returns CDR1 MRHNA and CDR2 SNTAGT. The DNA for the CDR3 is TGTGCCAGCAGTGACACTAGCGGGGGGGCCGCTACGCAGTATTTT. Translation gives CASSDTSGGAATQYF.

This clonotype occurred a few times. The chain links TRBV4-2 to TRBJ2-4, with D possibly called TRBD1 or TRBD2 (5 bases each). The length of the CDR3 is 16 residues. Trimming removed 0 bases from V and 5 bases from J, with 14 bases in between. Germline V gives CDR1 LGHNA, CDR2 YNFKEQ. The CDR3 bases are TGTGCCAGCAGCCAAGAATGGGGAGACAGCCAAAACATTCAGTACTTC. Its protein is CASSQEWGDSQNIQYF.

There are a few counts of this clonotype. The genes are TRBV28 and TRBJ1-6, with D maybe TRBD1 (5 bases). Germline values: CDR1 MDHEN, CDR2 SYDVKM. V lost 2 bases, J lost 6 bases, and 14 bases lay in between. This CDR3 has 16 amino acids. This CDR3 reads CASSLSAGNGNSPLHF. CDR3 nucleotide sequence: TGTGCCAGCAGTTTAAGCGCAGGGAACGGTAATTCACCCCTCCACTTT.

DNA for the CDR3: TGCAGCGTTGAAGGAGGGGTGACCGTGGGAACAGATACGCAGTATTTT. It codes for CSVEGGVTVGTDTQYF. V gene TRBV29-1 combines with J gene TRBJ2-3; D could derive from TRBD1 or TRBD2 (5 bases each). This CDR3 is 16 amino acids long. Trimming cost V 1 base and J 3 bases, with 17 bases left between them. Germline V gene lookup returns CDR1 SQVTM and CDR2 ANQGSEA.

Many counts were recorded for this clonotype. CDR3 region: CASSRTASQPQHF. DNA of the CDR3: TGTGCCAGCAGTCGGACGGCTAGCCAGCCCCAGCATTTT. The V call is TRBV12-3 or TRBV12-4, the J call TRBJ1-5; unclear D gene. The CDR3 length is 13 residues. Between the trimmed V and J ends, which lost 5 bases and 7 bases, there was a span of 12 bases.

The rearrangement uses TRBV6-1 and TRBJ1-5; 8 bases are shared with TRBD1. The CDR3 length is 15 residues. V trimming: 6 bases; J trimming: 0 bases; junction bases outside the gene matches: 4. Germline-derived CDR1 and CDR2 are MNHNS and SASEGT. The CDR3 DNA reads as TGTGCCAGCAGGCAGGGGGCGATTAGCAATCAGCCCCAGCATTTT. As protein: CASRQGAISNQPQHF.

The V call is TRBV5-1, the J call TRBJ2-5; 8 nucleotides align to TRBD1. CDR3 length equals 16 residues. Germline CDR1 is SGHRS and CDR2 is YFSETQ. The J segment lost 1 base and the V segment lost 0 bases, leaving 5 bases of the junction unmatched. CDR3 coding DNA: TGCGCCAGCAGCTTGGCCCCAGGGACAGGCCAAGAGACCCAGTACTTC. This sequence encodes CASSLAPGTGQETQYF.

The chain's CDR3 is CASRLGGPTYEQYF. CDR3 sequence (DNA): TGCGCCAGCCGCCTGGGGGGCCCTACCTACGAGCAGTACTTC. The V gene is TRBV5-1, the J gene TRBJ2-7; D may match TRBD1 or TRBD2 (6 bases each). Germline V lookup: CDR1 SGHRS, CDR2 YFSETQ. Deletions cut 7 bases from V and 2 bases from J, with 16 bases between. The CDR3 is 14 residues long.

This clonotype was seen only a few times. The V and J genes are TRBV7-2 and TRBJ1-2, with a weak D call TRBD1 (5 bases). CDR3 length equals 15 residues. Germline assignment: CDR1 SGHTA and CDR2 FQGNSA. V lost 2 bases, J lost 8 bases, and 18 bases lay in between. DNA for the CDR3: TGTGCCAGCAGCTTAACCCCCCCACAGGTGGAGGGCTACACCTTC. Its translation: CASSLTPPQVEGYTF.

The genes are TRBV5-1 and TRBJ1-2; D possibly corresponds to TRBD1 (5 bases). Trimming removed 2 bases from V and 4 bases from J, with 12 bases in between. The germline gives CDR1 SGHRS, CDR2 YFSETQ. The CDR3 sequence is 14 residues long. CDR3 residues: CASSLETVGYGYTF. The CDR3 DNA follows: TGCGCCAGCAGCTTAGAGACAGTAGGCTATGGCTACACCTTC.

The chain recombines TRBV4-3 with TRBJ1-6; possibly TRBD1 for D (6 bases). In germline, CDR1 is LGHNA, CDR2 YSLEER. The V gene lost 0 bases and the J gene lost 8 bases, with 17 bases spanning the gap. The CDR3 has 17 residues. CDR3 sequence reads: CASSQDYSGASYSPLHF. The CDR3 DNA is TGCGCCAGCAGCCAAGATTATTCGGGGGCGTCGTATTCACCCCTCCACTTT.

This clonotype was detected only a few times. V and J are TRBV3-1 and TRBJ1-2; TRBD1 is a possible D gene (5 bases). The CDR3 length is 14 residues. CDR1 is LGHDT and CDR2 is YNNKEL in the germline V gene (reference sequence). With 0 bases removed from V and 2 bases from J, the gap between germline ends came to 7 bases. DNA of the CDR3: TGTGCCAGCAGCCAAGAGGGACCGAACTATGGCTACACCTTC. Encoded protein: CASSQEGPNYGYTF.

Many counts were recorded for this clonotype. CDR3 sequence reads: CSVGHNRAFF. The CDR3, as DNA: TGCAGCGTGGGCCACAACAGGGCTTTCTTT. The rearrangement joins TRBV29-1 to TRBJ1-1, with D perhaps matching TRBD1 (5 bases). Between the trimmed V and J ends, which lost 6 bases and 11 bases, there was a span of 13 bases. Per the germline V gene, CDR1 is SQVTM and CDR2 is ANQGSEA. The CDR3 contains 10 residues. Looking up the rest from reference TRBV29-1 and TRBJ1-1 gives the full variable domain: SAVISQKPSRDICQRGTSLTIQCQVDSQVTMMFWYRQQPGQSLTLIATANQGSEATYESGFVIDKFPISRPNLTFSTLTVSNMSPEDSSIYLCSVGHNRAFFGQGTRLTVV.

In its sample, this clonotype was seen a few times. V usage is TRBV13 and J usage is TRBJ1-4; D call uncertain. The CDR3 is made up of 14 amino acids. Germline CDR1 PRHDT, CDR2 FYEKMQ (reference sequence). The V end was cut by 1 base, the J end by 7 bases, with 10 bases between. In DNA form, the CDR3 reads TGTGCCAGCAGCTTAGATCGGAGGTCTGAAAAACTGTTTTTT. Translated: CASSLDRRSEKLFF. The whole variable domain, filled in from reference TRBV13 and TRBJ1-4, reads AAGVIQSPRHLIKEKRETATLKCYPIPRHDTVYWYQQGPGQDPQFLISFYEKMQSDKGSIPDRFSAQQFSDYHSELNMSSLELGDSALYFCASSLDRRSEKLFFGSGTQLSVL.

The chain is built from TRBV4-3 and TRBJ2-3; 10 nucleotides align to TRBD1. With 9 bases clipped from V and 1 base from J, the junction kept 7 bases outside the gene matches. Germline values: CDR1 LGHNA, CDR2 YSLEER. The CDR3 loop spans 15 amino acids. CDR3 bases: TGCGCCAGTAGACCCGGGACAGGGGGCACAGATACGCAGTATTTT. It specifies CASRPGTGGTDTQYF.

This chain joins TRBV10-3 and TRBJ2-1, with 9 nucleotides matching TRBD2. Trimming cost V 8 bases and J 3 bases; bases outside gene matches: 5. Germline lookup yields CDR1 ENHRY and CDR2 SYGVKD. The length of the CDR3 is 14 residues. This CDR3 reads CAIGTSRDYNEQFF. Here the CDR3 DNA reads TGTGCCATCGGGACTAGCAGGGACTACAATGAGCAGTTCTTC.

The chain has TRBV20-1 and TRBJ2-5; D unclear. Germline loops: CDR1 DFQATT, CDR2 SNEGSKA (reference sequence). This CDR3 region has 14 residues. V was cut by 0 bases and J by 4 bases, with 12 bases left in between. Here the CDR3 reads CSARDKVPRETQYF. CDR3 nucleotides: TGCAGTGCTAGAGATAAGGTCCCCCGAGAGACCCAGTACTTC.

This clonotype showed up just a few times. CDR3: CASSYVGDNYGYTF. Written as DNA, the CDR3 is TGTGCCAGCAGTTACGTGGGGGATAACTATGGCTACACCTTC. This rearrangement joins TRBV6-5 to TRBJ1-2; possibly TRBD1 for D (5 bases). The V end was cut by 2 bases, the J end by 1 base, with 8 bases between. CDR1 and CDR2 (germline): MNHEY, SVGAGI. The CDR3 covers 14 residues.